These 29 T cell receptor beta chains were all obtained from the same sample, sequenced in a study of blood T cell repertoires in COVID-19. Measured with immunoSEQ multiplex PCR; TCRdb has only the in-frame clones, and not every one. The table shows roughly 100,000 clones, with about 89% occurring only once. The specimen was peripheral blood. The receptors stem from a woman in her sixties or seventies with acute or convalescent COVID-19.

The V gene is TRBV5-1, the J gene TRBJ2-3, with TRBD2 identical over 7 bases. With V trimmed by 0 bases and J by 2 bases, 6 bases remained unmatched. This CDR3 contains 16 residues. Germline values: CDR1 SGHRS, CDR2 YFSETQ. Written as DNA, the CDR3 is TGCGCCAGCAGCTTGGGTTCGCGGGAGTCCACAGATACGCAGTATTTT. Its protein product is CASSLGSRESTDTQYF.

As DNA, the CDR3 is TGTGCCAGTAGGGTTGAGGCCATATTCACCGGGGAGCTGTTTTTT. As protein: CASRVEAIFTGELFF. V usage is TRBV19 and J usage is TRBJ2-2; D gene ambiguous. The CDR3 has 15 amino acids. In germline, CDR1 is LNHDA, CDR2 SQIVND (reference sequence). The V end lost 6 bases, the J end lost 4 bases, and 15 bases lay between the germline ends.

The V and J genes are TRBV6-5 and TRBJ2-5; 8 bases agree with TRBD2. The CDR3 contains 13 residues. V dropped 6 bases and J dropped 6; count of bases not matched to a gene: 6. The germline gives CDR1 MNHEY, CDR2 SVGAGI. CDR3 sequence reads: CASRPSGLQTQYF. The CDR3 region has the DNA TGTGCCAGCAGGCCTAGCGGGCTACAGACCCAGTACTTC.

The rearrangement uses TRBV5-5 and TRBJ1-4; the match to TRBD1 covers 7 bases. After removal of 4 bases from V and 5 bases from J, the junction contained 8 bases not matched to a gene. CDR1 is SGHKS, CDR2 YYEKEE, per germline (reference sequence). CDR3 length: 15 residues. The CDR3 DNA reads as TGTGCCAGCAGCACGATGACAGGGACAAATGAAAAACTGTTTTTT. It encodes CASSTMTGTNEKLFF.

A single count supports this clone. The chain uses TRBV5-1 and TRBJ2-1; 7 nucleotides align to TRBD2. Trimming cost V 1 base and J 3 bases; bases outside gene matches: 13. The germline gives CDR1 SGHRS, CDR2 YFSETQ. There are 18 residues in the CDR3. The CDR3 sequence: CASSLMASGPMIYNEQFF. In DNA, the CDR3 is TGCGCCAGCAGCTTGATGGCTAGCGGCCCCATGATCTACAATGAGCAGTTCTTC.

This chain connects TRBV24-1 to TRBJ2-7; 7 bases map to TRBD1. Germline loops: CDR1 KGHDR, CDR2 SFDVKD. The CDR3 contains 14 residues. The V and J ends lost 9 bases and 2 bases, in that order; junction bases with no gene match: 9. For the CDR3, the DNA is TGTGCCACCGCTACAGGGGCCCCGACCTACGAGCAGTACTTC. The encoded protein is CATATGAPTYEQYF.

The chain is built from TRBV12-5 and TRBJ2-6; no clear D gene. This CDR3 has 17 residues. V lost 9 bases and J lost 1, with 19 bases in between. CDR1 and CDR2 (germline): LGHNT, FRNRAP. The CDR3 here is CASRPGQVMSGANVLTF. Written as DNA, the CDR3 is TGTGCTAGCCGACCTGGGCAGGTCATGTCTGGGGCCAACGTCCTGACTTTC. Full variable domain (outside the CDR3, taken from reference TRBV12-5 and TRBJ2-6): DARVTQTPRHKVTEMGQEVTMRCQPILGHNTVFWYRQTMMQGLELLAYFRNRAPLDDSGMPKDRFSAEMPDATLATLKIQPSEPRDSAVYFCASRPGQVMSGANVLTFGAGSRLTVL.

The chain combines TRBV11-2 with TRBJ2-3; perhaps TRBD2 as D (7 bases). This CDR3 contains 16 residues. V gave up 3 bases and J gave up 2 bases, with 15 bases separating them. In germline, CDR1 is SGHAT, CDR2 FQNNGV. The CDR3 loop reads CASSLGQAGSTDTQYF. CDR3 nucleotide sequence: TGTGCCAGCAGCTTGGGACAAGCGGGGTCCACAGATACGCAGTATTTT.

The genes are TRBV9 and TRBJ1-4; 8 nucleotides agree with TRBD1. CDR1 SGDLS and CDR2 YYNGEE come from the germline V gene. This CDR3 has 17 amino acids. J lost 5 bases, V lost 4 bases, and 13 bases had no gene match. The CDR3 nucleotides read TGTGCCAGCAGCCTGGGTTGGGGACAGGCTTCAAATGAAAAACTGTTTTTT. Residues: CASSLGWGQASNEKLFF.

This chain connects TRBV24-1 to TRBJ1-2, with 7 positions matching TRBD1. Germline assignment: CDR1 KGHDR and CDR2 SFDVKD. Trimming at V came to 3 bases and at J to 0 bases, leaving 6 bases not matched to a gene. This CDR3 comprises 16 residues. CDR3 DNA sequence: TGTGCCACCAGTGATCCCCCGGGACAGACTAACTATGGCTACACCTTC. Amino acid sequence: CATSDPPGQTNYGYTF.

In nucleotides, the CDR3 is TGTGCCACCCGGCGCAGGGGAAATGAAAAACTGTTTTTT. Its protein product is CATRRRGNEKLFF. The chain recombines TRBV19 with TRBJ1-4, with D possibly matching TRBD1 (6 bases). This CDR3 has 13 residues. The germline CDR1 and CDR2 sequences are LNHDA and SQIVND (reference sequence). The germline V and J ends were trimmed by 10 bases and 5 bases, with 14 bases remaining between them.

V usage is TRBV5-1 and J usage is TRBJ1-2; D perhaps matches TRBD1 (6 bases). The CDR3 length is 16 residues. Trimming shortened V by 4 bases and J by 8 bases, and 24 bases separated the two germline ends. Germline CDR1 is SGHRS and CDR2 is YFSETQ. CDR3 residues: CASSPGGPGYLGGYTF. The CDR3 coding sequence is TGCGCCAGCAGCCCGGGGGGGCCAGGGTATTTGGGAGGCTACACCTTC. The full variable domain, its missing parts supplied by reference TRBV5-1 and TRBJ1-2, is KAGVTQTPRYLIKTRGQQVTLSCSPISGHRSVSWYQQTPGQGLQFLFEYFSETQRNKGNFPGRFSGRQFSNSRSEMNVSTLELGDSALYLCASSPGGPGYLGGYTFGSGTRLTVV.

The gene calls are TRBV6-6 and TRBJ1-1; no clear D gene. The length of the CDR3 is 13 residues. Germline CDR1 and CDR2: MNHNY and SVGAGI (reference sequence). V shed 5 bases and J shed 11 bases, with 18 bases lying between them. The CDR3 here is CASSPSGEIDAFF. The CDR3 DNA follows: TGTGCCAGCAGTCCCTCTGGGGAGATAGACGCTTTCTTT.

On this clone itself: One end of the junction varies from germline; a read error may be responsible. The V gene is TRBV24-1, the J gene TRBJ2-1; 8 nucleotides agree with TRBD2. The CDR3 extends over 15 amino acids. Germline values: CDR1 KGHDR, CDR2 SFDVKD. The DNA of the CDR3 is TGTGCCACCGGCGAGGACGGGAGGGCCTACGATGAGCAGTTCTTC. Protein product: CATGEDGRAYDEQFF.

The chain has TRBV21-1 and TRBJ1-1. TRBV21-1 represents a pseudogene. CDR3 length: 16 amino acids. The CDR3 protein is CASSKPGVATLAEAFF. CDR3 coding DNA: TGTGCCAGCAGCAAACCGGGGGTTGCGACCTTGGCTGAAGCTTTCTTT.

The genes are TRBV10-3 and TRBJ2-3; the D gene is possibly TRBD2 (5 bases). The CDR3 length is 14 residues. CDR1 ENHRY and CDR2 SYGVKD come from the germline V gene. The germline V and J ends were trimmed by 2 bases and 11 bases, with 17 bases remaining between them. The DNA for the CDR3 is TGTGCCATCAGTGAGGGATTACCCCTCGGGGAGCAGTATTTT. Translating it yields CAISEGLPLGEQYF.

This clone was detected once. J is TRBJ2-1 and V is TRBV20-1, with D unclear. This CDR3 has 14 amino acids. With 3 bases removed from V and 9 bases from J, the gap between germline ends came to 18 bases. Germline V gene sequence: CDR1 DFQATT, CDR2 SNEGSKA (reference sequence). This chain's CDR3 is CSASDGSPYGEQFF. Written as DNA, the CDR3 is TGCAGTGCTAGTGACGGGTCCCCCTACGGTGAGCAGTTCTTC.

This clone was seen just once. The V and J genes are TRBV7-2 and TRBJ1-1; TRBD1 might be the D (6 bases). Germline V lookup: CDR1 SGHTA, CDR2 FQGNSA. The CDR3 spans 15 residues. With 5 bases removed from V and 3 bases from J, the gap between germline ends came to 16 bases. CDR3 in DNA: TGTGCCAGCAGCGCGATACAGGGTCGGGACACTGAAGCTTTCTTT. Encoded protein: CASSAIQGRDTEAFF.

This clone has just one count. This chain uses TRBV5-1 with TRBJ2-1; TRBD2 aligns across 16 bases. After removal of 2 bases from V and 9 bases from J, the junction contained 5 bases not matched to a gene. The CDR3 length is 16 residues. From germline, CDR1 is SGHRS and CDR2 YFSETQ. CDR3 sequence reads: CASSLGTSGRGGEQFF. In DNA form, the CDR3 reads TGCGCCAGCAGCTTAGGGACTAGCGGGAGGGGAGGTGAGCAGTTCTTC.

CDR3 protein: CASSVDAGFYEQYF. The CDR3 DNA reads TGTGCCAGCAGCGTAGATGCCGGTTTCTACGAGCAGTACTTC. The chain has TRBV9 and TRBJ2-7; D not certain. Trimming took off 0 bases at V and 3 bases at J, with 10 bases between the two ends. From germline, CDR1 is SGDLS and CDR2 YYNGEE. The CDR3 is 14 amino acids.

This clone was detected only once. DNA of the CDR3: TGTGCCAGCACGGACAGTCCTAATCAGCCCCAGCATTTT. This encodes CASTDSPNQPQHF. The chain employs TRBV28 and TRBJ1-5; tentatively, D is TRBD1 (6 bases). Germline loops: CDR1 MDHEN, CDR2 SYDVKM. CDR3 length: 13 residues. Trimming removed 7 bases at V and 4 bases at J, with 11 bases between.

In its sample, this clone was seen once. J is TRBJ1-2 and V is TRBV24-1; 9 bases are a match to TRBD1. The V and J ends lost 4 bases and 8 bases, in that order; junction bases with no gene match: 7. Germline V gene sequence: CDR1 KGHDR, CDR2 SFDVKD. The CDR3 consists of 14 residues. CDR3 DNA sequence: TGTGCCACCAGTGACCCGAGGACAGGGGACGGCTACACCTTC. Its translation is CATSDPRTGDGYTF.

The count of this clone is one. The chain couples TRBV6-2 or TRBV6-3 to TRBJ2-1; a possible D gene is TRBD2 (6 bases). The germline V and J ends were trimmed by 6 bases and 6 bases, with 24 bases remaining between them. This CDR3 is built from 17 residues. The germline CDR1 and CDR2 sequences are MNHEY and SVGEGT. The CDR3 protein is CASSTLPGLPALNEQFF. For the CDR3, the DNA is TGTGCCAGCAGCACCCTTCCGGGACTCCCCGCCCTCAATGAGCAGTTCTTC.

This clone came up once. The J gene is TRBJ1-6, the V gene TRBV18, with TRBD1 matching 7 bases. The V segment lost 3 bases and the J segment 7 bases; nucleotides outside the gene matches: 6. This CDR3 is 15 amino acids long. Germline V CDR1 and CDR2: KGHSH, LQKENI. The CDR3 sequence is CASSPSRQGNSPLHF. The CDR3 DNA reads as TGTGCCAGCTCACCTTCCAGACAGGGAAATTCACCCCTCCACTTT.

The chain employs TRBV6-5 and TRBJ2-3; 9 nucleotides align to TRBD2. Germline CDR1 and CDR2: MNHEY and SVGAGI. There are 15 residues in the CDR3. After removal of 6 bases from V and 3 bases from J, the junction contained 7 bases not matched to a gene. CDR3 region: CASRNRLAVTDTQYF. In DNA form, the CDR3 reads TGTGCCAGCAGGAACCGACTAGCGGTGACAGATACGCAGTATTTT.

J is TRBJ2-1 and V is TRBV19, with TRBD1 identical over 11 bases. This CDR3 spans 15 amino acids. Germline V gene lookup returns CDR1 LNHDA and CDR2 SQIVND (reference sequence). Germline trimming cut 3 bases from V and 8 bases from J; bases unmatched to any gene: 6. CDR3 coding DNA: TGTGCCAGTAGTATGATAGGACAGGGGGCCGATGAGCAGTTCTTC. It encodes CASSMIGQGADEQFF. Variable domain in full (rest from reference TRBV19 and TRBJ2-1): DGGITQSPKYLFRKEGQNVTLSCEQNLNHDAMYWYRQDPGQGLRLIYYSQIVNDFQKGDIAEGYSVSREKKESFPLTVTSAQKNPTAFYLCASSMIGQGADEQFFGPGTRLTVL.

This clone was picked up one time. The chain joins TRBV6-5 to TRBJ1-5; the D gene is possibly TRBD1 (5 bases). This CDR3 has 15 amino acids. Germline assignment: CDR1 MNHEY and CDR2 SVGAGI. V shed 5 bases and J shed 2 bases, with 13 bases lying between them. In DNA form, the CDR3 reads TGTGCCAGCAGTCCCAGGGCGGATGGCAATCAGCCCCAGCATTTT. Residues: CASSPRADGNQPQHF.

V and J are TRBV18 and TRBJ1-1, with D hard to call. The germline V and J ends were trimmed by 7 bases and 3 bases, with 9 bases remaining between them. CDR1 and CDR2 (germline): KGHSH, LQKENI. The CDR3 runs 12 residues. CDR3 residues: CASLAGDTEAFF. The CDR3 DNA reads TGTGCCAGCTTAGCCGGTGACACTGAAGCTTTCTTT. Complete variable domain (other parts from reference TRBV18 and TRBJ1-1): NAGVMQNPRHLVRRRGQEARLRCSPMKGHSHVYWYRQLPEEGLKFMVYLQKENIIDESGMPKERFSAEFPKEGPSILRIQQVVRGDSAAYFCASLAGDTEAFFGQGTRLTVV.

The chain carries TRBV4-1 and TRBJ2-5, with D possibly TRBD2 on 7 matching bases. This CDR3 is built from 16 residues. CDR1 and CDR2 from the germline V gene are MGHRA and YSYEKL. Deletions cut 0 bases from V and 5 bases from J, with 16 bases between. CDR3 in amino acids: CASSQDWAGARETQYF. The DNA for the CDR3 is TGCGCCAGCAGCCAAGATTGGGCGGGGGCCCGGGAGACCCAGTACTTC.